One and the same sample provided the 3 T cell receptor beta chains below, sequenced in a study of CD8 T cells in ankylosing spondylitis. Each CDR3 protein gets one entry after TCRdb re-called the 5' RACE reads with MiXCR. Of around 220,000 distinct CDR3 sequences in the sample, 8% to 11% were seen once. Sequencing was done on a sample of blood, either unsorted or a sorted T cell fraction (not recorded which). All receptors derive from a male donor with ankylosing spondylitis or in good health (not recorded which).

This clonotype was counted many times. The chain is built from TRBV5-1 and TRBJ2-1; D gene unclear. Germline CDR1 SGHRS, CDR2 YFSETQ. Trimming cost V 0 bases and J 4 bases, with 11 bases left between them. This CDR3 spans 15 amino acids. The CDR3 loop reads CASSLASNGYNEQFF. CDR3 sequence (DNA): TGCGCCAGCAGCTTGGCGTCTAACGGTTACAATGAGCAGTTCTTC.

This clonotype has ten or more counts. V usage is TRBV29-1 and J usage is TRBJ2-6; a weak D match, TRBD1 (5 bases). Trimming left V 5 bases short and J 4 bases short, with 15 bases between. The CDR3 contains 15 residues. Germline V lookup: CDR1 SQVTM, CDR2 ANQGSEA. CDR3 sequence reads: CSVTAQGGGANVLTF. Here the CDR3 DNA reads TGCAGCGTTACCGCGCAGGGCGGAGGGGCCAACGTCCTGACTTTC.

CDR3 in amino acids: CASIGRSSGGAYTDTQYF. Here the CDR3 DNA reads TGTGCCAGCATCGGAAGAAGTAGCGGGGGGGCCTACACAGATACGCAGTATTTT. The chain is built from TRBV12-3 or TRBV12-4 and TRBJ2-3; TRBD2 aligns across 11 bases. V lost 7 bases to trimming and J lost 2 bases; unmatched junction nucleotides: 14. The CDR3 has 18 amino acids.